This T cell receptor beta chain is from a study of CD8+ T cells in alopecia areata. In the study overall: Treated individuals took tofacitinib by mouth, 5 to 10 mg twice daily. Regarding the study as a whole: Mouse data revealed clearer TCR sharing than patient data did, a gap possibly tied to HLA. Scalp sample sequencing also detects resident alphabeta T cells of normal skin.

The CDR3 is 12 amino acids. Germline V gene data show CDR1 as SGHAT and CDR2 as FQNNGV. The V end was cut by 7 bases, the J end by 6 bases, with 9 bases between. RNA was isolated and reverse transcribed to cDNA, the sequencing template. Libraries were prepared by immunoSEQ multiplex PCR; TCRdb keeps only in-frame clonotypes and omits some of them. The sample holds under 85,000 clones; approximately 45% are singletons and the top ten take 17%. Notes on this clone: Its antigen is unidentified.

Cell sorting on a FACSAria was used to separate CD4+ and CD8+ T cells from the PBMCs. The TCR originated in a human donor with alopecia areata. This chain joins TRBV11-2 and TRBJ2-2; D call uncertain. This material consisted of CD8+ T cells sorted from blood, taken at week 0. CDR3 in DNA: TGTGCCAGCACCCCGAAGTCCGGGGAGCTGTTTTTT. Its translation is CASTPKSGELFF.